The source of this T cell receptor beta chain is a study of CD8+ T cells in alopecia areata. A note on this clone: What it recognizes is unknown.

Following extraction, RNA underwent reverse transcription to cDNA, which served as the sequencing template. Profiling relied on immunoSEQ multiplex PCR, and the TCRdb table lists in-frame clones only, not all of them. The sample consists of 150,000 or so clones, roughly 50% of them appearing once. The study, taken as a whole, reports: Resident alphabeta T-cell populations of normal skin are likewise subject to sequencing in scalp samples.

Germline CDR1 MDHEN, CDR2 SYDVKM. V lost 6 bases, J lost 2 bases, and 8 bases stayed unmatched. The CDR3 covers 15 residues. The chain combines TRBV28 with TRBJ2-5, with 8 bases matching TRBD1. The source of this sequence is a human donor in good health. Sequencing used CD4+ T cells sorted from blood. CDR3 nucleotides: TGTGCCAGCAGCTCGACTGGACAGGGTCAAGAGACCCAGTACTTC. Protein: CASSSTGQGQETQYF.